Shown below are 2 T cell receptor beta chains from a single sample sequenced in a study of T cell responses to AZD1222 COVID-19 vaccine. Clones were sequenced by immunoSEQ multiplex PCR, and TCRdb holds only the in-frame ones, with some missing. The table has some 150,000 clones, approximately 86% seen once; the top ten hold approximately 5.1%. The sequencing used peripheral blood, collected 28 days after the second dose of the MenACWY control vaccine. Receptor source: an adult who received the MenACWY meningococcal vaccine as a control.

The chain is built from TRBV20-1 and TRBJ2-7, with D perhaps given as TRBD1 or TRBD2 (5 bases each). Germline CDR1 is DFQATT and CDR2 is SNEGSKA (reference sequence). The length of the CDR3 is 11 residues. V shed 6 bases and J shed 6 bases, with 12 bases lying between them. CDR3 nucleotide sequence: TGCAGTGCCACGCCGGGACCCGAGCAGTACTTC. This gives the protein CSATPGPEQYF.

The chain recombines TRBV7-3 with TRBJ1-3; D unclear. Germline V lookup: CDR1 SGHTA, CDR2 FQGTGA. V lost 2 bases and J 0 bases, leaving 11 bases between the germline ends. The CDR3 contains 16 residues. This CDR3 reads CASSLRDQSSGNTIYF. DNA of the CDR3: TGTGCCAGCAGCTTACGGGATCAATCCTCTGGAAACACCATATATTTT.